Detailed here is one TCR beta chain. Profiled with immunoSEQ multiplex PCR; TCRdb holds only in-frame clones, not every one. The repertoire holds roughly 890,000 clones, about 91% seen once, with around 24% in the top ten. The sample is drawn from a study of shared clonotypes between healthy human individuals. The junction had 8 bases not matched to a gene; V was cut back by 4 bases and J by 3 bases. CDR1 is SNHLY and CDR2 is FYNNEI in the germline V gene. The CDR3 has 15 residues. It was CD45RO-negative cells, positively selected for CCR7, that made up naive CD8 cells, with terminally differentiated effector memory CD45RA+ cells excluded.

The V gene is TRBV2, the J gene TRBJ1-2, with TRBD1 identical over 7 bases. The sequenced sample consisted of naive CD8+ T cells sorted from blood. This TCR came from a man aged 25 to 45 in good health. The CDR3 nucleotides are TGTGCCAGCAGTGTTCGTAAAGGGGGCGACTATGGCTACACCTTC. Its protein product is CASSVRKGGDYGYTF.